The rows below give T cell receptor beta chains drawn from one sample of a study of PD-1 blockade in classical Hodgkin lymphoma. TCRdb keeps only in-frame clones here, not all; method: immunoSEQ multiplex PCR. The sample shows about 98,000 clones, about four fifths of them seen only once. The source was peripheral blood mononuclear cells (PBMCs), collected before the second cycle of nivolumab. These receptors were collected from a human donor with classical Hodgkin lymphoma. The CDR3 runs from the conserved cysteine through the conserved F or W. The order of the fields is D gene, V gene, J gene, clone size, CDR3 DNA, CDR3 protein. D genes are given only for firm matches. Clone size is not always given. Where it is, it says once, few, many or a class for expanded clones.

>NA|TRBV5-4|TRBJ1-2|NA
TGTGCCAGCAGCTCACAGGGTCTCCACTATGGCTACACCTTC
CASSSQGLHYGYTF
>NA|TRBV11-2|TRBJ2-3|NA
TGTGCCAGCAGCTTAGAAATGCAGTATACGCAGTATTTT
CASSLEMQYTQYF
>TRBD1|TRBV11-2|TRBJ2-1|NA
TGTGCCAGCAGCCGGTTTTCCGGGACAGGGGTGTCCTACAATGAGCAGTTCTTC
CASSRFSGTGVSYNEQFF
>TRBD2|TRBV19|TRBJ2-5|medium-sized
TGTGCCAGTAGTACCCGACTAGCGGGAGAGACCCAGTACTTC
CASSTRLAGETQYF
>TRBD1|TRBV6-6|TRBJ1-4|NA
TGTGCCAGCAGTACCCTCGGGAACAGGGGGAATGAAAAACTGTTTTTT
CASSTLGNRGNEKLFF
>NA|TRBV7-2|TRBJ2-5|NA
TGTGCCAGCAGCTTATTATTTGGGGAGACCCAGTACTTC
CASSLLFGETQYF
>NA|TRBV29-1|TRBJ2-3|NA
TGCAGCGTTTGGGGGGCCGGGGATACGCAGTATTTT
CSVWGAGDTQYF
>TRBD1|TRBV4-1|TRBJ1-4|many
TGCGCCAGCAGCCAAGTCGGGACAGGCCCAGAAAAACTGTTTTTT
CASSQVGTGPEKLFF
>NA|TRBV25-1|TRBJ2-3|NA
TGTGCCAGCAGTGAAACTGGGAGAGGGAGCACAGATACGCAGTATTTT
CASSETGRGSTDTQYF
>NA|TRBV5-1|TRBJ1-4|NA
TGCGCCAGCAGGCCAGGGTTTGCTAATGAAAAACTGTTTTTT
CASRPGFANEKLFF
>NA|TRBV15|TRBJ2-1|NA
TGTGCCACCAGCAGAGATCAGATCCCCCGCTCCTACAATGAGCAGTTCTTC
CATSRDQIPRSYNEQFF
>TRBD1|TRBV28|TRBJ1-2|NA
TGTGCCAGCAGTCCTACAGGGGGCAACTATGGCTACACCTTC
CASSPTGGNYGYTF
>NA|TRBV30|TRBJ1-2|NA
TGTGCCTGGAGTAGGGGGTTAGACTATGGCTACACCTTC
CAWSRGLDYGYTF
>NA|TRBV21-1|TRBJ2-3|once
TGTGCCAGCAGCGTACTAAGGGGGAACTCGCTCCCAGATACGCAGTATTTT
CASSVLRGNSLPDTQYF
>NA|TRBV11-2|TRBJ2-2|NA
TGTGCCAGCAGCTTATTGTCCAGGGCAGGGCCCCCCGGGGAGCTGTTTTTT
CASSLLSRAGPPGELFF
>NA|TRBV5-1|TRBJ1-1|NA
TGCGCCAGCAGCTTGGGGGACCGTGCTCCCCTGGGGGCCACTGAAGCTTTCTTT
CASSLGDRAPLGATEAFF
>NA|TRBV10-2|TRBJ1-4|once
TGCGCCAGCAGTGTAGGTGCCACTAATGAAAAACTGTTTTTT
CASSVGATNEKLFF
>TRBD1|TRBV9|TRBJ2-7|NA
TGTGCCAGCAGCGTGGGGGACAGAACCGAGCAGTACTTC
CASSVGDRTEQYF
>NA|TRBV19|TRBJ2-2|NA
TGTGCCAGTAGTATTCGACCTATAAACACCGGGGAGCTGTTTTTT
CASSIRPINTGELFF
>NA|TRBV7-9|TRBJ1-4|few
TGTGCCAGCAGTACAGCCCTAAATGAAAAACTGTTTTTT
CASSTALNEKLFF
>NA|TRBV7-9|TRBJ1-1|few
TGTGCCAGCAGCTCCGCGTTGACAGGATACACTGAAGCTTTCTTT
CASSSALTGYTEAFF
>TRBD2|TRBV5-1|TRBJ2-1|NA
TGCGCCAGCAGCCCCTGGACTAGCTCGGCGGACAATGAGCAGTTCTTC
CASSPWTSSADNEQFF
>NA|TRBV5-5|TRBJ1-2|NA
TGTGCCAGCAGCGAAGCTACCTATGGCTACACCTTC
CASSEATYGYTF
>NA|TRBV28|TRBJ1-3|few
TGTGCCAGCAGTCTTATCGGGGCCGCACGCGATTTT
CASSLIGAARDF
>NA|TRBV5-1|TRBJ1-1|NA
TGCGCCAGCAGCTTGGACCCCAGTGGGGTGAACACTGAAGCTTTCTTT
CASSLDPSGVNTEAFF